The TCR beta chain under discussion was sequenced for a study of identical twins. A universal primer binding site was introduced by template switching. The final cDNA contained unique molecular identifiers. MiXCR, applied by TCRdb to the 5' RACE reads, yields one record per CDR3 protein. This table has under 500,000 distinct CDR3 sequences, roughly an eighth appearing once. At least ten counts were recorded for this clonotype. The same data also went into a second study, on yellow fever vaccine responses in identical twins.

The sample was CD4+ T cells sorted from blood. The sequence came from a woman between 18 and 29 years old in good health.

This CDR3 is CSVGQGIGETQYF. The CDR3 coding sequence is TGCAGCGTTGGCCAGGGGATTGGAGAGACCCAGTACTTC. The chain is built from TRBV29-1 and TRBJ2-5, with TRBD1 as a possible D gene (6 bases). Trimming stripped 4 bases from V and 4 bases from J, with 13 bases between. Germline loops: CDR1 SQVTM, CDR2 ANQGSEA. This CDR3 is built from 13 residues.